The 21 T cell receptor beta chains in this list originate from one sample, sequenced in a study of blood T cell repertoires in COVID-19. The method was immunoSEQ multiplex PCR; TCRdb's version includes in-frame clones alone and lacks a portion of them. Seen here are more than 85,000 clones, under 90% observed once, and the top ten hold around 6.7%. Sequences were obtained from peripheral blood. These receptors all stem from a woman aged 45-60 years with acute or convalescent COVID-19.

The chain uses TRBV2 and TRBJ1-3, with 7 bases fitting TRBD1. V shed 6 bases and J 8 bases; nucleotides not matched to a gene: 10. The CDR3 length is 14 residues. Per the germline V gene, CDR1 is SNHLY and CDR2 is FYNNEI. CDR3 region: CASRRTGASDTIYF. The DNA of the CDR3 is TGTGCCAGCAGGAGGACAGGAGCAAGCGACACCATATATTTT.

The J gene is TRBJ1-2, the V gene TRBV4-1, with unresolved D. The germline gives CDR1 MGHRA, CDR2 YSYEKL. V was shortened by 3 bases and J by 2 bases, with 16 bases between the two germline ends. CDR3 length: 16 amino acids. The CDR3 nucleotides read TGCGCCAGCAGCCACCCCTCCGGAGACGGAAACTATGGCTACACCTTC. This gives the protein CASSHPSGDGNYGYTF.

The V and J genes are TRBV7-3 and TRBJ2-1, with D maybe TRBD1 (5 bases). The ends were cut back, 5 bases at V and 2 bases at J, with 13 bases in the middle. The CDR3 is 15 amino acids. Germline V CDR1 and CDR2: SGHTA, FQGTGA. This CDR3 reads CASSPHQGAYNEQFF. CDR3 sequence (DNA): TGTGCCAGCAGCCCCCATCAGGGCGCCTACAATGAGCAGTTCTTC.

V gene TRBV13 combines with J gene TRBJ2-5; 9 bases match TRBD1. The CDR3 is made up of 13 amino acids. Germline V gene sequence: CDR1 PRHDT, CDR2 FYEKMQ (reference sequence). J was trimmed by 5 bases and V by 3 bases; bases with no gene match: 1. The DNA of the CDR3 is TGTGCCAGCAGCTTTGACAGGGGGGAGACCCAGTACTTC. Translating gives CASSFDRGETQYF.

The rearrangement links TRBV10-2 to TRBJ2-7; D is perhaps TRBD1 (5 bases). CDR1 is WSHSY, CDR2 SAAADI, per germline. V was cut by 6 bases and J by 3 bases, with 9 bases left in between. This CDR3 comprises 12 residues. The CDR3 DNA is TGCGCCAGCAGCGACAGCCACTACGAGCAGTACTTC. Residues: CASSDSHYEQYF.

This clone was observed a single time. CDR3 amino acids: CASSPAGATDTQYF. As DNA, the CDR3 is TGTGCCAGCAGCCCCGCCGGAGCCACAGATACGCAGTATTTT. The J gene is TRBJ2-3, the V gene TRBV6-6, with no clear D. The CDR3 is made up of 14 amino acids. Trimming stripped 6 bases from V and 2 bases from J, with 12 bases between. Looked up from germline, CDR1 is MNHNY and CDR2 is SVGAGI (reference sequence).

The V call is TRBV7-9, the J call TRBJ2-5; 7 nucleotides agree with TRBD2. Germline V gene data show CDR1 as SEHNR and CDR2 as FQNEAQ (reference sequence). The CDR3 is 13 amino acids. The J segment lost 5 bases and the V segment lost 6 bases, leaving 6 bases of the junction unmatched. The CDR3, as DNA: TGTGCCAGCAGGCGAGGGACTACCGAGACCCAGTACTTC. It specifies CASRRGTTETQYF.

V and J are TRBV2 and TRBJ1-1; D is ambiguous. Looked up from germline, CDR1 is SNHLY and CDR2 is FYNNEI. Trimming took 0 bases from V and 8 from J, leaving 16 bases between them. This CDR3 comprises 15 residues. The CDR3 here is CASSEARSNGIEAFF. CDR3 DNA sequence: TGTGCCAGCAGTGAAGCGCGCTCCAACGGGATAGAAGCTTTCTTT.

The rearrangement joins TRBV6-4 to TRBJ2-6; TRBD1 matches 11 bases. The CDR3 sequence is 17 residues long. Trimming took 6 bases from V and 2 from J; bases not matched to a gene: 6. Per germline, CDR1 MRHNA and CDR2 SNTAGT. CDR3 coding DNA: TGTGCCAGCAGCCGGGACAGGGGGGCCCCTGGGGCCAACGTCCTGACTTTC. Amino acid sequence: CASSRDRGAPGANVLTF.

V gene TRBV14 combines with J gene TRBJ1-2; no clear D gene. Trimming took off 1 base at V and 4 bases at J, with 19 bases between the two ends. Germline values: CDR1 SGHDN, CDR2 FVKESK. The CDR3 sequence is 17 residues long. This chain's CDR3 is CASSQATQDYALYGYTF. The CDR3 bases are TGTGCCAGCAGCCAAGCAACTCAAGATTACGCCCTCTATGGCTACACCTTC.

The CDR3 region is CASSLGGQTGQNIQYF. The CDR3 DNA is TGCGCCAGCAGCTTGGGGGGGCAGACAGGACAAAACATTCAGTACTTC. The rearrangement joins TRBV5-1 to TRBJ2-4; tentative D call: TRBD1 (6 bases). The germline gives CDR1 SGHRS, CDR2 YFSETQ. The CDR3 runs to 16 residues. Trimming removed 0 bases at V and 5 bases at J, with 15 bases between.

The CDR3 DNA reads TGTGCTAGTGGTCCCGGGACAGGGAAAGGGACTGGGGCCAACGTCCTGACTTTC. Translated, it gives CASGPGTGKGTGANVLTF. This sequence joins TRBV12-5 and TRBJ2-6; 9 bases are a match to TRBD1. CDR3 length: 18 residues. V lost 5 bases, J lost 2 bases, and 10 bases stayed unmatched. Per germline, CDR1 LGHNT and CDR2 FRNRAP.

J is TRBJ1-2 and V is TRBV5-6; 7 nucleotides match TRBD1. After removal of 1 base from V and 7 bases from J, the junction contained 7 bases not matched to a gene. The CDR3 loop spans 14 amino acids. Germline loops: CDR1 SGHDT, CDR2 YYEEEE. The CDR3 DNA reads TGTGCCAGCAGCTTGCCCGGGACAGATAGTGGCTACACCTTC. Its translation is CASSLPGTDSGYTF.

Remarks on this clone: Sequence at one end of the junction differs from germline and may be a read error. The chain joins TRBV28 to TRBJ2-7; tentative D call: TRBD2 (5 bases). The CDR3 is made up of 14 amino acids. The germline V gene has CDR1 MDHEN and CDR2 SYDVKM. CDR3 loop: CASSPSGIPPATTF. CDR3 bases: TGTGCCAGCAGTCCTTCGGGAATCCCTCCGGCCACTACCTTC.

The chain links TRBV14 to TRBJ2-2, with D possibly matching TRBD2 (5 bases). The germline V gene has CDR1 SGHDN and CDR2 FVKESK. Between the trimmed V and J ends, which lost 7 bases and 5 bases, there was a span of 20 bases. CDR3 size: 16 residues. This chain's CDR3 is CASTPRGALTTGELFF. The CDR3 region has the DNA TGTGCCAGCACCCCACGGGGAGCCCTGACTACCGGGGAGCTGTTTTTT.

DNA of the CDR3: TGTGCCTGGAGTGGACAAAGCAGCAACACTGAAGCTTTCTTT. Its translation is CAWSGQSSNTEAFF. The chain recombines TRBV30 with TRBJ1-1; D unclear. With 1 base removed from V and 2 bases from J, the gap between germline ends came to 11 bases. Germline CDR1 is GTSNPN and CDR2 is SVGIG (reference sequence). The CDR3 spans 14 residues. The full variable domain, its missing parts supplied by reference TRBV30 and TRBJ1-1, is SQTIHQWPATLVQPVGSPLSLECTVEGTSNPNLYWYRQAAGRGLQLLFYSVGIGQISSEVPQNLSASRPQDRQFILSSKKLLLSDSGFYLCAWSGQSSNTEAFFGQGTRLTVV.

DNA for the CDR3: TGCGCCAGCAGCCCTTGGACAGGGGGAGGGACCGGGGAGCTGTTTTTT. This codes for CASSPWTGGGTGELFF. The V gene is TRBV5-1, the J gene TRBJ2-2; 10 positions agree with TRBD1. The J segment lost 5 bases and the V segment lost 4 bases, leaving 8 bases of the junction unmatched. Germline lookup yields CDR1 SGHRS and CDR2 YFSETQ. CDR3 size: 16 residues.

The chain recombines TRBV3-1 (or the pseudogene TRBV3-2) with TRBJ1-1; maybe TRBD1 (5 bases). V was trimmed by 0 bases and J by 5 bases, leaving 10 bases between them. Germline V gene data show CDR1 as LGHDT and CDR2 as YNNKEL (reference sequence). The CDR3 runs 14 residues. The CDR3 nucleotides read TGTGCCAGCAGCCAAGATTTCCGGGGGACTGAAGCTTTCTTT. Translating it yields CASSQDFRGTEAFF.

V is TRBV5-1 and J is TRBJ2-3; 9 nucleotides agree with TRBD2. CDR3 length: 16 residues. Trimming removed 4 bases from V and 0 bases from J; junction bases left unmatched: 6. CDR1 and CDR2 from the germline V gene are SGHRS and YFSETQ. Here the CDR3 reads CASSPTSGASTDTQYF. CDR3 nucleotide sequence: TGCGCCAGCAGCCCGACTAGCGGCGCTAGCACAGATACGCAGTATTTT.

The chain recombines TRBV2 with TRBJ1-6, with 9 positions matching TRBD1. The CDR3 has 14 residues. Germline values: CDR1 SNHLY, CDR2 FYNNEI. J gave up 9 bases and V 8 bases, and 8 bases lay outside the gene matches. CDR3 nucleotide sequence: TGTGCCAGCGCCGGGACAGGGTCGGGTTCACCCCTCCACTTT. Protein sequence: CASAGTGSGSPLHF.

V and J are TRBV30 and TRBJ2-3; 12 nucleotides agree with TRBD2. This CDR3 has 18 amino acids. J lost 4 bases, V lost 3 bases, and 14 bases had no gene match. Germline V lookup: CDR1 GTSNPN, CDR2 SVGIG (reference sequence). The chain's CDR3 is CAWRIPVTSGGISDTQYF. In DNA, the CDR3 is TGTGCCTGGAGGATCCCGGTGACTAGCGGGGGCATCTCAGATACGCAGTATTTT.